This TCR beta chain originates from a study of blood T cell repertoires in COVID-19. The overall study: Spain, Italy and the United States supplied samples that represented acute and convalescent COVID-19. PBMCs, B-cell-depleted T cells, or T cells were the source of the cDNA or gDNA that made up the material.

The CDR3 totals 15 residues. The V gene lost 5 bases and the J gene lost 11 bases, with 25 bases spanning the gap. The V gene's germline CDR1 is DFQATT and CDR2 SNEGSKA (reference sequence). Original data processing: The authors estimated nucleated cell counts from reference gene primer amplification. Here immunoSEQ multiplex PCR was the method, and the copy in TCRdb shows in-frame clones only, minus some. The V and J calls and clone size come from that table; D and trimming were worked out from the DNA. Of 200,000 to 250,000 clones listed, around 84% were seen once; the top ten hold 3% to 4%. The sequenced sample was peripheral blood. The chain links TRBV20-1 to TRBJ1-5; possibly TRBD1 for D (6 bases). The clonotype comes from a woman between 18 and 30 years old with acute or convalescent COVID-19. For the CDR3, the DNA is TGCAGTGCTCGTGAAACGGGACACCCCCTGAGGGCCCAGCATTTT. The encoded protein is CSARETGHPLRAQHF.